The TCR beta chain described here comes from a study of OX40 agonist ivuxolimab in advanced cancers. Study context: Patients were treated with ivuxolimab, an agonistic anti-OX40 (CD134) antibody. Partial responses, seen in three patients, involved one hepatocellular carcinoma and two cutaneous melanomas. Study-wide findings and caveats: At 0.1 to 3.0 mg/kg and by week 6, clonal expansion occurred in CD4+ and CD8+ blood T cells. On average, CD8+ T cells showed a greater number of expanded clones than CD4+.

On this clone itself: Its cognate antigen is unknown.

TCRdb's table, derived via immunoSEQ multiplex PCR, lists solely in-frame clones and lacks some. The sample yields about 73,000 clones, around nine tenths seen once. Trimming removed 3 bases from V and 10 bases from J; junction bases left unmatched: 5. The CDR3 length is 13 residues. Germline assignment: CDR1 KGHSH and CDR2 LQKENI. This clonotype originated in an adult with an advanced solid tumor such as melanoma, head and neck, liver or kidney cancer. This chain joins TRBV18 and TRBJ1-2; the match to TRBD1 covers 10 bases. The sequences come from CD4+ or CD8+ T cells sorted from blood, collected in a trial of the OX40 agonist ivuxolimab. CDR3 in amino acids: CASSPGTGADYTF. The DNA of the CDR3 is TGTGCCAGCTCACCTGGGACAGGGGCTGACTACACCTTC.